The TCR beta chain described here comes from a study of T cells in Graves' hyperthyroidism and ophthalmopathy. Regions amplified from RNA transcripts were the TCR beta CDR3 regions. Initially, a first-round RT-PCR of the TCR CDR3 employed the HTBI primer set. Via MiXCR, TCRdb re-called the multiplex PCR reads, giving one row per CDR3 protein. This sample carries around 500,000 distinct CDR3 sequences, 13% to 15% of them seen once, and the ten largest clones take less than 20%. Germline V lookup: CDR1 MNHNS, CDR2 SASEGT. Trimming cost V 7 bases and J 5 bases; bases outside gene matches: 12. CDR3 length equals 15 residues. This clonotype has at least ten counts.

This chain links TRBV6-1 with TRBJ1-1, with 8 bases that match TRBD1. The source of this sequence is a woman in her late teens or twenties with Graves' hyperthyroidism. Sequenced: blood. The CDR3: CASKKHAGGRTEAFF. CDR3 sequence (DNA): TGTGCCAGCAAAAAACACGCAGGGGGCCGGACTGAAGCTTTCTTT.